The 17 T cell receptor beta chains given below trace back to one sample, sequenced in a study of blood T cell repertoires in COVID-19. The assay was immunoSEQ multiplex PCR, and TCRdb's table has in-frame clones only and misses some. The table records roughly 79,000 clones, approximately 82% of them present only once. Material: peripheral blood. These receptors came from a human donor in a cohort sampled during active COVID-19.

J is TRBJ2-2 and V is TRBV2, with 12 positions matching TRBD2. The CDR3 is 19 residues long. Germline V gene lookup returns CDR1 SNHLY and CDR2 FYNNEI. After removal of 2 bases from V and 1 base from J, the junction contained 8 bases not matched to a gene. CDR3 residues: CASSERSKLAGGNTGELFF. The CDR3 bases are TGTGCCAGCAGTGAAAGGTCGAAACTAGCGGGGGGGAACACCGGGGAGCTGTTTTTT.

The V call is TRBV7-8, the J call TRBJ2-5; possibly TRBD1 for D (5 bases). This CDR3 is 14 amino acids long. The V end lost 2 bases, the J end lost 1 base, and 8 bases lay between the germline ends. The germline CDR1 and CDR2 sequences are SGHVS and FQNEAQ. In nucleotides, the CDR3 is TGTGCCAGCAGCTTAAACCAGGGCCAAGAGACCCAGTACTTC. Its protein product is CASSLNQGQETQYF.

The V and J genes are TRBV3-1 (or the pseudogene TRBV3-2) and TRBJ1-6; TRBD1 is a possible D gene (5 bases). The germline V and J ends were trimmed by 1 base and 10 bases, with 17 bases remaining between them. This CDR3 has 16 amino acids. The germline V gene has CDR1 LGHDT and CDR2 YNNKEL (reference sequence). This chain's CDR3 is CASSQGGEGSGSPLHF. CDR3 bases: TGTGCCAGCAGCCAAGGGGGGGAGGGTTCAGGATCACCCCTCCACTTT.

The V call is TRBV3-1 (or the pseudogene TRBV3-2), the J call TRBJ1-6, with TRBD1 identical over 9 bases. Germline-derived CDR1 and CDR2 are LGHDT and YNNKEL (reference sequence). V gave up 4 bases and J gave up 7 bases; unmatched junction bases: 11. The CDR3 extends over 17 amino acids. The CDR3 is CASSPRTGAVPNSPLHF. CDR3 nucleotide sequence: TGTGCCAGCAGCCCCAGGACAGGGGCCGTTCCGAATTCACCCCTCCACTTT.

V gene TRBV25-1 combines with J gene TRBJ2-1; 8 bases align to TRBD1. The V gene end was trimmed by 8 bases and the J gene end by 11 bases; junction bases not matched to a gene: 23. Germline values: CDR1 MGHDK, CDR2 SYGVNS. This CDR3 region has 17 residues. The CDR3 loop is CASGGQGSLDHRRKQFF. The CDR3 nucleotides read TGTGCCAGCGGTGGACAGGGTTCTTTAGATCATCGGAGAAAGCAGTTCTTC. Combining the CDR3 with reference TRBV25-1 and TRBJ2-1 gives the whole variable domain EADIYQTPRYLVIGTGKKITLECSQTMGHDKMYWYQQDPGMELHLIHYSYGVNSTEKGDLSSESTVSRIRTEHFPLTLESARPSHTSQYLCASGGQGSLDHRRKQFFGPGTRLTVL.

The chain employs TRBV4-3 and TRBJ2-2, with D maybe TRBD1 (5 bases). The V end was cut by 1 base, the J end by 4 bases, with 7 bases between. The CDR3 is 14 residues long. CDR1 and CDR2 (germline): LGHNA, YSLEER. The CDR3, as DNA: TGCGCCAGCAGCCAAGCCCAGGGCACCGGGGAGCTGTTTTTT. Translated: CASSQAQGTGELFF.

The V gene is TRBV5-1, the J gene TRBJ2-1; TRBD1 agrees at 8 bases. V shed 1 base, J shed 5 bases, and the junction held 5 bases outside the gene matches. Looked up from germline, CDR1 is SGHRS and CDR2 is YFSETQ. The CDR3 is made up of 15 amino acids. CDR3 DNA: TGCGCCAGCAGCTTGAAACCAGGGGGCAACAATGAGCAGTTCTTC. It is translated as CASSLKPGGNNEQFF.

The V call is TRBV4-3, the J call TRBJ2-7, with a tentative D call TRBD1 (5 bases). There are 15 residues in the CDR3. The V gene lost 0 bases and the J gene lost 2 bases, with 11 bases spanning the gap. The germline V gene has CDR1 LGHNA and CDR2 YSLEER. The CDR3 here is CASSQEGQGTYEQYF. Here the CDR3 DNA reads TGCGCCAGCAGCCAAGAAGGTCAGGGAACCTACGAGCAGTACTTC.

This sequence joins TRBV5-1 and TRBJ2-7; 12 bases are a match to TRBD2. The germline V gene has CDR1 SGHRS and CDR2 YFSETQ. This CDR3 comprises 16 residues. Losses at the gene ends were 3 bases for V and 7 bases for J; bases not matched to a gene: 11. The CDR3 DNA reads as TGCGCCAGCAGCTCAGGACTAGCGGGGTCTGTTTTGGAGCAGTACTTC. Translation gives CASSSGLAGSVLEQYF.

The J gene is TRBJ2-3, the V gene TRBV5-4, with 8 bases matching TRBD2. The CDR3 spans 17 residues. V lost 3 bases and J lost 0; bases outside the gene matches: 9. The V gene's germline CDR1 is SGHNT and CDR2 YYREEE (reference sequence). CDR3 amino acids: CASSSRRGDSSTDTQYF. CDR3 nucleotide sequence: TGTGCCAGCAGCTCCCGGCGGGGGGATTCGAGCACAGATACGCAGTATTTT.

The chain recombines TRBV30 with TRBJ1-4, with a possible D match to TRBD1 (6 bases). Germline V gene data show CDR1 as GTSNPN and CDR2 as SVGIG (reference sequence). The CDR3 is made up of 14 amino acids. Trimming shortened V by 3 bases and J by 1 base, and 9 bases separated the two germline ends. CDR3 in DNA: TGTGCCTGGAGCCAGGGGTTAACTAATGAAAAACTGTTTTTT. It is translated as CAWSQGLTNEKLFF.

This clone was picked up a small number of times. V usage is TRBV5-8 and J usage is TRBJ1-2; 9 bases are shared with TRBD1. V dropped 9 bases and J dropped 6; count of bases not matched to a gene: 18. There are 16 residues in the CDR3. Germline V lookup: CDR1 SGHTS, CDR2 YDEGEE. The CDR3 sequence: CATGPMNWDREDGYTF. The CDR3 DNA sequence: TGTGCCACGGGGCCGATGAACTGGGACAGGGAAGATGGCTACACCTTC.

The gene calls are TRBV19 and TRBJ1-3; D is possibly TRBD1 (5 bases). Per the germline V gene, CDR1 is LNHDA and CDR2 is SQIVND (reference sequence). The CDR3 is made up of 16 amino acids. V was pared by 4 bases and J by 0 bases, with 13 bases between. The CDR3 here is CASSSKGPRSGNTIYF. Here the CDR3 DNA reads TGTGCCAGTAGTAGCAAGGGGCCCCGCTCTGGAAACACCATATATTTT. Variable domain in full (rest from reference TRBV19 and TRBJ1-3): DGGITQSPKYLFRKEGQNVTLSCEQNLNHDAMYWYRQDPGQGLRLIYYSQIVNDFQKGDIAEGYSVSREKKESFPLTVTSAQKNPTAFYLCASSSKGPRSGNTIYFGEGSWLTVV.

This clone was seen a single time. CDR3 in amino acids: CASSSLAGGQETQYF. In DNA form, the CDR3 reads TGTGCCAGCAGCTCATTAGCGGGGGGCCAAGAGACCCAGTACTTC. The chain joins TRBV7-9 to TRBJ2-5; TRBD2 agrees at 10 bases. The junction had 3 bases not matched to a gene; V was cut back by 4 bases and J by 1 base. The CDR3 has 15 residues. Germline values: CDR1 SEHNR, CDR2 FQNEAQ (reference sequence).

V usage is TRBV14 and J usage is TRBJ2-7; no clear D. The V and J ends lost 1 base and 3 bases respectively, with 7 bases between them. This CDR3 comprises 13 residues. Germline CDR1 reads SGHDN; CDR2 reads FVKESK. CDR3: CASSQVPGYEQYF. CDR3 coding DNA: TGTGCCAGCAGCCAAGTTCCGGGCTACGAGCAGTACTTC.

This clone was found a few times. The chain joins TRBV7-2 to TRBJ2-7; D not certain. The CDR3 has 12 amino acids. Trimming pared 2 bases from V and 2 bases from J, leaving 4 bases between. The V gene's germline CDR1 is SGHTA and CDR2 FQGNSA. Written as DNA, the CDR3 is TGTGCCAGCAGCTTATCGGCCTACGAGCAGTACTTC. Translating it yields CASSLSAYEQYF.

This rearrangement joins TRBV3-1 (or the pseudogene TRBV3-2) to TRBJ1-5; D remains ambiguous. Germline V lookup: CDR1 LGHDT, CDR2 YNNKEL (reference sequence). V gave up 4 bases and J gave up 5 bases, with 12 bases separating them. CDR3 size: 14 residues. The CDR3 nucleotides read TGTGCCAGCAGCCTTCTACCAGGCGATCAGCCCCAGCATTTT. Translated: CASSLLPGDQPQHF.